One T cell receptor beta chain is described in this entry. Measured with immunoSEQ multiplex PCR; TCRdb has only the in-frame clones, and not every one. The data show about 76,000 clones, with around 97% seen just once and around 0.2% held by the top ten. CDR3 length: 15 residues. The data belong to a study of technical replicates of blood from four donors. Source material: T cells isolated from PBMCs. J is TRBJ2-3 and V is TRBV21-1; whether TRBD2, the table's D call, matches the DNA was not checked. TRBV21-1 represents a pseudogene. The sequence derives from a human donor in good health. CDR3 coding DNA: TGTGCCAGCAAGCACAGCGGCAACACACCGGATACGCAGTATTTT. Protein sequence: CASKHSGNTPDTQYF.